The 6 T cell receptor beta chains below come from one sample, sequenced in a study of molecular identifiers for immune sequencing clone quantification. TCRdb re-derived calls from the PCR reads in MiXCR, one entry per CDR3 protein. The table records over 600,000 distinct CDR3 sequences, nearly 20% of them present only once. The sequenced sample was naive CD8+ T cells from blood, with Jurkat cell RNA spiked in. Noted subset: FACS-sorted CD8+CD4-CCR7+CD45RA+ naive T cells. The receptor source for this set is a human donor in good health. Some libraries in this study had Jurkat cell RNA spiked in.

Remarks on this clonotype: A much larger clone is a single base away; this may be a read error. The chain links TRBV6-1 to TRBJ2-7; 7 bases match TRBD1. The end of the DNA fits TRBJ2-1 better, so the J call may be wrong. The germline V gene has CDR1 MNHNS and CDR2 SASEGT. This CDR3 spans 14 amino acids. The chain's CDR3 is CASISQGDPYEQFF. CDR3 coding DNA: TGTGCCAGCATTAGCCAGGGGGACCCCTACGAGCAGTTCTTC.

This clonotype was recorded many times. The gene calls are TRBV5-1 and TRBJ2-3; TRBD2 matches 13 bases. The CDR3 sequence is 19 residues long. Looked up from germline, CDR1 is SGHRS and CDR2 is YFSETQ. The trim removed 4 bases at V and 1 base at J, leaving 12 bases unmatched. For the CDR3, the DNA is TGCGCCAGCAGCCCGGGACAGCCGACTAGCGGGGGGCGCACAGATACGCAGTATTTT. This encodes CASSPGQPTSGGRTDTQYF.

Remarks on this clonotype: A read error may explain this, as a much larger clone is one base away. The genes are TRBV6-2 or TRBV6-3 and TRBJ1-1; D might be TRBD1 (5 bases). Looked up from germline, CDR1 is MNHEY and CDR2 is SVGEGT. The CDR3 contains 12 residues. Here the CDR3 reads CASNQGRDEASF. The CDR3 DNA sequence: TGTGCCAGCAACCAGGGAAGAGATGAAGCTTCCTTT.

This clonotype was counted many times. The V call is TRBV9, the J call TRBJ2-3; tentative D call: TRBD2 (6 bases). CDR1 SGDLS and CDR2 YYNGEE come from the germline V gene. V was clipped by 2 bases and J by 2 bases, with 9 bases between them. CDR3 length: 14 residues. The CDR3 loop is CASSVSGVTDTQYF. In DNA, the CDR3 is TGTGCCAGCAGCGTGTCGGGGGTCACAGATACGCAGTATTTT.

This clonotype was recorded at least ten times. This sequence joins TRBV7-9 and TRBJ2-6; D call uncertain. V lost 4 bases and J 4 bases, leaving 14 bases between the germline ends. Germline V gene lookup returns CDR1 SEHNR and CDR2 FQNEAQ (reference sequence). The CDR3 sequence is 16 residues long. CDR3 amino acids: CASSYFLGGGANVLTF. The CDR3 DNA reads as TGTGCCAGCAGCTACTTCCTAGGTGGGGGGGCCAACGTCCTGACTTTC.

In this sample, this clonotype turned up a few times. The J gene is TRBJ2-2, the V gene TRBV2; D is possibly TRBD2 (5 bases). V was cut by 8 bases and J by 7 bases, with 14 bases left in between. The germline V gene has CDR1 SNHLY and CDR2 FYNNEI. The CDR3 is made up of 13 amino acids. This chain's CDR3 is CASAGVRLGELFF. The CDR3, as DNA: TGTGCCAGCGCCGGGGTGAGGCTCGGGGAGCTGTTTTTT.